The T cell receptor (beta chain) described here comes from a study of blood T cells in healthy people across ages. The use of a sample-barcoded 5' primer and a J-beta primer mix characterized a second PCR of 7 to 11 cycles. With 12 random nucleotides, a template-switch adaptor tagged each individual cDNA molecule. TCRdb used MiXCR to reprocess the 5' RACE reads, holding one entry per CDR3 protein. The sample includes roughly 1,500,000 distinct CDR3 sequences, roughly 45% of them seen just once. Germline V gene data show CDR1 as MRHNA and CDR2 as SNTAGT. V lost 0 bases and J lost 2, with 6 bases in between. CDR3 length: 14 amino acids. Staff drew approximately 9.1 milliliters of peripheral blood from each donor. PBMCs were isolated at a quantity of at least 7 million per sample. Overall study findings and caveats: Roughly linear declines in TCR beta diversity per million T cells occurred with age.

As to this clonotype: Its target is unknown.

The rearrangement uses TRBV6-4 and TRBJ2-3, with a possible D match to TRBD1 (5 bases). Material for sequencing was blood. The clonotype originates from a young woman in good health. The CDR3 reads CASSDSTVTDTQYF. In DNA form, the CDR3 reads TGTGCCAGCAGTGACTCGACAGTCACAGATACGCAGTATTTT.